The subject of this entry is one T cell receptor beta chain. Its antigen is unidentified. The sample belongs to a study of cytomegalovirus exposure and HLA in healthy donors. Notes on the study in general: The tendency of first-cohort TCR clusters to co-occur in the roughly 130 validation repertoires was the finding of a later analysis. Most TCR sequences were uncommon, yet certain public TCRs appeared in many donors. Specificity for CMV antigens was confirmed in vitro for a few of the CMV-associated chains. Investigators reported 150 to 200 TCR beta chains as tied to cytomegalovirus.

The data were produced by immunoSEQ multiplex PCR, yet TCRdb's version contains in-frame clones alone and is incomplete. The sample lists over 200,000 clones; almost 90% were seen once. Per the germline V gene, CDR1 is SGHTA and CDR2 is FQGNSA. V lost 2 bases, J lost 2 bases, and 9 bases lay in between. This CDR3 is built from 14 residues. The chain combines TRBV7-2 with TRBJ1-2; D is undetermined. Material for sequencing was PBMCs. The TCR was taken from a woman aged 18-29 years in good health and CMV-seronegative. CDR3 in DNA: TGTGCCAGCAGCTTAACTGAGGGAAACTATGGCTACACCTTC. Protein: CASSLTEGNYGYTF.